One and the same sample provided the 16 T cell receptor beta chains below, sequenced in a study of response to subunit inactivated influenza vaccine. TCRdb passed the RT-PCR reads through MiXCR, listing each CDR3 protein once. The sample holds about 610,000 distinct CDR3 sequences, 12% to 15% seen once. Sequencing was performed on PBMCs from blood, taken about 12 days after vaccination. The receptors here all came from a man aged 50 to 60 who received an inactivated influenza vaccine.

This chain connects TRBV10-3 to TRBJ2-5, with 7 nucleotides matching TRBD1. Germline V gene lookup returns CDR1 ENHRY and CDR2 SYGVKD. The length of the CDR3 is 13 residues. V lost 8 bases to trimming and J lost 5 bases; unmatched junction nucleotides: 8. This CDR3 is CAIRQGIVETQYF. DNA for the CDR3: TGTGCCATCCGACAGGGTATCGTTGAGACCCAGTACTTC.

This clonotype appeared a few times. The J gene is TRBJ2-7, the V gene TRBV20-1; the D is unclear. Trimming took 0 bases from V and 0 from J, leaving 9 bases between them. The CDR3 has 14 residues. Germline V lookup: CDR1 DFQATT, CDR2 SNEGSKA (reference sequence). The CDR3 loop reads CSARDLASSYEQYF. CDR3 nucleotide sequence: TGCAGTGCTAGAGATCTTGCCAGCTCCTACGAGCAGTACTTC.

The gene calls are TRBV6-1 and TRBJ2-3; D is uncertain. V gave up 6 bases and J gave up 3 bases, with 13 bases separating them. Germline V gene data show CDR1 as MNHNS and CDR2 as SASEGT. This CDR3 contains 14 residues. CDR3 loop: CASSRLVPTDTQYF. The CDR3 nucleotides read TGTGCCAGCAGCCGACTGGTCCCGACAGATACGCAGTATTTT.

J is TRBJ2-1 and V is TRBV7-3; perhaps TRBD1 as D (6 bases). The CDR3 has 14 amino acids. Germline V gene sequence: CDR1 SGHTA, CDR2 FQGTGA. V gave up 1 base and J gave up 5 bases, with 9 bases separating them. The CDR3 nucleotides read TGTGCCAGCAGCTTAAGCCCAGGGGACAATGAGCAGTTCTTC. This encodes CASSLSPGDNEQFF.

The chain recombines TRBV28 with TRBJ1-6; 9 bases fit TRBD1. The CDR3 sequence is 15 residues long. Germline V gene sequence: CDR1 MDHEN, CDR2 SYDVKM. J gave up 7 bases and V 4 bases, and 5 bases lay outside the gene matches. DNA for the CDR3: TGTGCCAGCAGTTCCTGGGACAGGGTAAATTCACCCCTCCACTTT. Protein product: CASSSWDRVNSPLHF.

This clonotype was seen a few times. The chain has TRBV15 and TRBJ1-4; possible D gene TRBD1, 5 bases. The CDR3 contains 15 residues. The V and J ends lost 0 bases and 5 bases respectively, with 10 bases between them. Germline assignment: CDR1 LNHNV and CDR2 YYDKDF (reference sequence). The CDR3 DNA is TGTGCCACCAGCAGAGATGGTGGGGGAAATGAAAAACTGTTTTTT. Protein: CATSRDGGGNEKLFF.

This chain joins TRBV18 and TRBJ1-1; D gene unclear. Germline V gene data show CDR1 as KGHSH and CDR2 as LQKENI. The ends were cut back, 0 bases at V and 5 bases at J, with 10 bases in the middle. This CDR3 is built from 14 residues. The CDR3 nucleotides read TGTGCCAGCTCACCACCGGTTTCACAGACTGAAGCTTTCTTT. It specifies CASSPPVSQTEAFF.

This clonotype turned up a few times. V is TRBV28 and J is TRBJ2-3; D not certain. The CDR3 loop spans 10 amino acids. Trimming took off 5 bases at V and 11 bases at J, with 8 bases between the two ends. Germline V gene sequence: CDR1 MDHEN, CDR2 SYDVKM. CDR3 protein: CASSRWLQYF. CDR3 DNA sequence: TGTGCCAGCAGTAGGTGGCTGCAGTATTTT.

This chain uses TRBV12-3 or TRBV12-4 with TRBJ2-2, with D possibly being TRBD2 (6 bases). The CDR3 has 14 residues. Trimming removed 6 bases from V and 4 bases from J, with 12 bases in between. The CDR3 nucleotides read TGTGCCAGCAGGAGCCGGGACTTCACCGGGGAGCTGTTTTTT. Its translation is CASRSRDFTGELFF.

This clonotype showed up just a few times. The chain combines TRBV6-1 with TRBJ1-1; tentatively, D is TRBD1 (6 bases). V was cut by 0 bases and J by 7 bases, with 9 bases left in between. The CDR3 is 13 amino acids. CDR1 and CDR2 from the germline V gene are MNHNS and SASEGT. The CDR3 here is CASSEATGDEAFF. The CDR3 nucleotides read TGTGCCAGCAGTGAAGCGACAGGTGATGAAGCTTTCTTT.

This clonotype was counted between two and nine times. The chain uses TRBV12-3 or TRBV12-4 and TRBJ2-1; 11 bases are shared with TRBD2. V gave up 4 bases and J gave up 8 bases; unmatched junction bases: 10. The CDR3 covers 16 residues. The DNA of the CDR3 is TGTGCCAGCAGTTCCCCTAGCGGGAGGACTGGCTATGAGCAGTTCTTC. Encoded protein: CASSSPSGRTGYEQFF.

This clonotype was seen more than once but under ten times. J is TRBJ2-5 and V is TRBV6-1; 7 nucleotides match TRBD2. In germline, CDR1 is MNHNS, CDR2 SASEGT. The CDR3 has 14 residues. V shed 5 bases and J 5 bases; nucleotides not matched to a gene: 8. In DNA, the CDR3 is TGTGCCAGCAGTAGAGCGGGGCCCCGGGAGACCCAGTACTTC. Amino acid sequence: CASSRAGPRETQYF.

This clonotype was recorded a few times. The chain links TRBV24-1 to TRBJ1-5; weak D call: TRBD1 (5 bases). CDR1 is KGHDR and CDR2 is SFDVKD in the germline V gene. The CDR3 runs to 13 residues. With 5 bases removed from V and 4 bases from J, the gap between germline ends came to 8 bases. The chain's CDR3 is CATSGAGNQPQHF. The CDR3 DNA follows: TGTGCCACCAGTGGGGCAGGGAATCAGCCCCAGCATTTT.

In its sample, this clonotype was seen a few times. The gene calls are TRBV6-2 or TRBV6-3 and TRBJ2-7; perhaps TRBD1 as D (5 bases). This CDR3 is built from 15 residues. CDR1 and CDR2 (germline): MNHEY, SVGEGT. Between the trimmed V and J ends, which lost 5 bases and 3 bases, there was a span of 17 bases. Here the CDR3 DNA reads TGTGCCAGCAGTACCTCCCACAGGTCCTACTACGAGCAGTACTTC. This codes for CASSTSHRSYYEQYF.

The chain has TRBV7-2 and TRBJ2-7; weak D call: TRBD2 (6 bases). Germline assignment: CDR1 SGHTA and CDR2 FQGNSA. The CDR3 is made up of 14 amino acids. The V and J ends lost 0 bases and 2 bases respectively, with 8 bases between them. CDR3 coding DNA: TGTGCCAGCAGCTTAGCTCGACTAGCCTACGAGCAGTACTTC. Its protein product is CASSLARLAYEQYF.

This clonotype was detected a few times. The V and J genes are TRBV4-2 and TRBJ1-1; no clear D gene. V lost 0 bases and J 3 bases, leaving 8 bases between the germline ends. The CDR3 length is 14 residues. Germline values: CDR1 LGHNA, CDR2 YNFKEQ. Written as DNA, the CDR3 is TGTGCCAGCAGCCAAGATTCCCTTTACACTGAAGCTTTCTTT. Amino acid sequence: CASSQDSLYTEAFF.